This TCR beta chain was sequenced for a study of neurological immune-mediated disorders. The V gene's germline CDR1 is SEHNR and CDR2 FQNEAQ (reference sequence). Trimming took 1 base from V and 2 from J, leaving 10 bases between them. CDR3 length equals 15 residues. Template-switch 5'RACE cDNA synthesis added a 10-nucleotide unique molecular identifier. MiXCR, applied by TCRdb to the 5' RACE reads, yields one record per CDR3 protein. Seen here are about 80,000 distinct CDR3 sequences, about 5% observed once, and the top ten hold 7.9%. This clonotype was observed many times. Time point described: longitudinal time-point 2.

Sequencing input: PBMCs. This TCR was recovered from a woman aged 55-70 years with multiple sclerosis. This chain joins TRBV7-9 and TRBJ2-3; possibly TRBD2 for D (7 bases). The CDR3 spells CASSLVAGATDTQYF. The CDR3 DNA follows: TGTGCCAGCAGCTTAGTGGCGGGGGCCACAGATACGCAGTATTTT.